Presented here are 25 T cell receptor beta chains from one specimen sequenced in a study of technical replicates of blood from a few donors. The method was immunoSEQ multiplex PCR; TCRdb's version includes in-frame clones alone and lacks a portion of them. The data contain about 81,000 clones, approximately 80% of them singletons. The specimen sequenced was PBMCs. These receptor sequences come from a human donor in good health. Some clones in this sample may be carry-over from other donors' samples.

This sequence joins TRBV12-5 and TRBJ1-2; D is possibly TRBD1 (6 bases). Germline assignment: CDR1 LGHNT and CDR2 FRNRAP. Between the trimmed V and J ends, which lost 5 bases and 7 bases, there was a span of 14 bases. The CDR3 sequence is 13 residues long. CDR3 sequence (DNA): TGTGCTAGTGGTGCGGACAGCCCCACTGGCTACACCTTC. Protein product: CASGADSPTGYTF.

The chain links TRBV11-3 to TRBJ2-2; 11 nucleotides line up with TRBD2. Germline values: CDR1 SGHNT, CDR2 YENEEA. The CDR3 has 16 amino acids. V trimming: 5 bases; J trimming: 4 bases; junction bases outside the gene matches: 6. CDR3 nucleotide sequence: TGTGCCAGCAGCGACCTAGCGGGGGGAGTCACCGGGGAGCTGTTTTTT. Its protein product is CASSDLAGGVTGELFF.

The DNA of the CDR3 is TGTGCCTGGGACGGGGCGGGAGACTACGAGCAGTACTTC. Amino acid sequence: CAWDGAGDYEQYF. The gene calls are TRBV30 and TRBJ2-7, with 7 bases aligning to TRBD2. The V gene's germline CDR1 is GTSNPN and CDR2 SVGIG (reference sequence). The CDR3 runs to 13 residues. V trimming: 5 bases; J trimming: 3 bases; junction bases outside the gene matches: 7.

This sequence joins TRBV4-1 and TRBJ2-3; 7 nucleotides line up with TRBD2. V lost 1 base, J lost 10 bases, and 5 bases stayed unmatched. The CDR3 is made up of 13 amino acids. CDR1 and CDR2 from the germline V gene are MGHRA and YSYEKL. CDR3 bases: TGCGCCAGCAGCCAAGGGTCGGGGGGTCCGCAGTATTTT. Amino acid sequence: CASSQGSGGPQYF.

The chain joins TRBV4-2 to TRBJ1-4, with D possibly matching TRBD1 (6 bases). This CDR3 is 18 amino acids long. CDR1 is LGHNA and CDR2 is YNFKEQ in the germline V gene. V shed 0 bases and J shed 3 bases, with 17 bases lying between them. In DNA form, the CDR3 reads TGTGCCAGCAGCCAAGATCAAAGGGCGGACAGATCTAATGAAAAACTGTTTTTT. Its translation is CASSQDQRADRSNEKLFF.

The chain has TRBV11-2 and TRBJ2-5; 8 bases line up with TRBD2. The germline gives CDR1 SGHAT, CDR2 FQNNGV. The CDR3 contains 16 residues. V lost 1 base to trimming and J lost 4 bases; unmatched junction nucleotides: 8. This CDR3 is CASSLGRTGGPETQYF. CDR3 in DNA: TGTGCCAGCAGCTTAGGTAGAACGGGGGGGCCAGAGACCCAGTACTTC.

This clone was observed a few times. This chain joins TRBV11-3 and TRBJ2-7, with D uncertain. Germline CDR1 reads SGHNT; CDR2 reads YENEEA. Trimming removed 4 bases from V and 9 bases from J, with 16 bases in between. This CDR3 has 13 residues. CDR3 in amino acids: CASSSQPNSPQYF. The CDR3 region has the DNA TGTGCCAGCAGCTCACAACCTAACAGTCCGCAGTACTTC.

For the CDR3, the DNA is TGTGCCAGCAGTGAAGGTACTTTAGGCGGGTACTGGGGAAGCAGCACAGATACGCAGTATTTT. This gives the protein CASSEGTLGGYWGSSTDTQYF. The rearrangement joins TRBV2 to TRBJ2-3, with D perhaps matching TRBD2 (5 bases). The V end was cut by 1 base, the J end by 0 bases, with 26 bases between. The length of the CDR3 is 21 residues. Germline assignment: CDR1 SNHLY and CDR2 FYNNEI.

The chain links TRBV13 to TRBJ1-4; D not certain. The CDR3 runs 16 residues. Germline V gene data show CDR1 as PRHDT and CDR2 as FYEKMQ (reference sequence). V gave up 0 bases and J gave up 2 bases, with 10 bases separating them. The CDR3 coding sequence is TGTGCCAGCAGCTTAGGTTCCCTCGGGACTAATGAAAAACTGTTTTTT. Translating it yields CASSLGSLGTNEKLFF.

The CDR3 bases are TGTGCCCTCGGTAAGGGGGCGGGAGGAAACACCATATATTTT. This translates into CALGKGAGGNTIYF. The genes are TRBV10-3 and TRBJ1-3, with 7 bases identical to TRBD1. The CDR3 is 14 residues long. Per germline, CDR1 ENHRY and CDR2 SYGVKD. The V gene end was trimmed by 11 bases and the J gene end by 4 bases; junction bases not matched to a gene: 11.

The chain has TRBV7-2 and TRBJ1-2, with a weak D call TRBD1 (6 bases). V shed 7 bases and J shed 2 bases, with 17 bases lying between them. The V gene's germline CDR1 is SGHTA and CDR2 FQGNSA. CDR3 size: 15 residues. Written as DNA, the CDR3 is TGTGCCAGCACAAAAGGACCAGGGGCCAACTATGGCTACACCTTC. Its protein product is CASTKGPGANYGYTF.

This clone occurred a few times. This chain uses TRBV7-8 with TRBJ1-2; 8 bases agree with TRBD1. The CDR3 contains 15 residues. J gave up 3 bases and V 4 bases, and 7 bases lay outside the gene matches. The V gene's germline CDR1 is SGHVS and CDR2 FQNEAQ. Here the CDR3 DNA reads TGTGCCAGCAGCTCATCCTGGACAGGGCACTATGGCTACACCTTC. Encoded protein: CASSSSWTGHYGYTF.

The gene calls are TRBV12-5 and TRBJ2-7, with 8 bases identical to TRBD1. The CDR3 length is 12 residues. Germline-derived CDR1 and CDR2 are LGHNT and FRNRAP. V shed 10 bases and J 4 bases; nucleotides not matched to a gene: 6. The CDR3 nucleotides read TGTGCTACCGGGACAGGATTTTACGAGCAGTACTTC. It yields the protein CATGTGFYEQYF.

The V call is TRBV7-9, the J call TRBJ1-2; the D gene is possibly TRBD1 (6 bases). This CDR3 comprises 16 residues. V was clipped by 6 bases and J by 6 bases, with 23 bases between them. Germline CDR1 SEHNR, CDR2 FQNEAQ (reference sequence). In DNA form, the CDR3 reads TGTGCCAGCAGTTCGGGACACCCAAACCCCTTTGATGGCTACACCTTC. It encodes CASSSGHPNPFDGYTF.

The V and J genes are TRBV6-5 and TRBJ2-5, with 12 positions matching TRBD2. The germline V gene encodes CDR1 MNHEY and CDR2 SVGAGI. Losses at the gene ends were 5 bases for V and 7 bases for J; bases not matched to a gene: 8. CDR3 size: 15 residues. The CDR3 is CASSKQTSGGLTQYF. DNA for the CDR3: TGTGCCAGCAGTAAACAGACTAGCGGGGGTTTGACCCAGTACTTC.

This clone has just a few counts. The CDR3 DNA reads as TGTGCCAGCAGCTTAAGCGGGACCCCCCAAGAGACCCAGTACTTC. It yields the protein CASSLSGTPQETQYF. V usage is TRBV7-6 and J usage is TRBJ2-5; 7 nucleotides align to TRBD2. CDR3 length: 15 amino acids. CDR1 SGHVS and CDR2 FNYEAQ come from the germline V gene. Trimming took 2 bases from V and 1 from J; bases not matched to a gene: 4. Full variable domain (remainder filled in from reference TRBV7-6 and TRBJ2-5): GAGVSQSPRYKVTKRGQDVALRCDPISGHVSLYWYRQALGQGPEFLTYFNYEAQQDKSGLPNDRFSAERPEGSISTLTIQRTEQRDSAMYRCASSLSGTPQETQYFGPGTRLLVL.

V usage is TRBV7-9 and J usage is TRBJ2-7; TRBD1 matches at 9 bases. Trimming took 5 bases from V and 2 from J; bases not matched to a gene: 4. Germline loops: CDR1 SEHNR, CDR2 FQNEAQ (reference sequence). The CDR3 runs to 14 residues. The CDR3 reads CASSARTGAYEQYF. The CDR3 bases are TGTGCCAGCAGCGCCAGGACAGGGGCCTACGAGCAGTACTTC.

This clone was seen ten or more times. The J gene is TRBJ2-5, the V gene TRBV29-1; 10 positions agree with TRBD1. Germline-derived CDR1 and CDR2 are SQVTM and ANQGSEA. Germline trimming cut 0 bases from V and 2 bases from J; bases unmatched to any gene: 0. The CDR3 spans 14 residues. The CDR3 DNA sequence: TGCAGCGTTGAAGAGGGACAGGGGCAAGAGACCCAGTACTTC. Translated, it gives CSVEEGQGQETQYF.

V is TRBV11-2 and J is TRBJ1-2; 9 bases map to TRBD1. The J segment lost 6 bases and the V segment lost 5 bases, leaving 13 bases of the junction unmatched. The CDR3 consists of 16 residues. Germline-derived CDR1 and CDR2 are SGHAT and FQNNGV. CDR3: CASSPAQTGGYDGYTF. CDR3 nucleotide sequence: TGTGCCAGCAGCCCTGCCCAGACAGGGGGGTACGATGGCTACACCTTC.

V gene TRBV7-9 combines with J gene TRBJ2-1; TRBD2 matches 8 bases. CDR1 SEHNR and CDR2 FQNEAQ come from the germline V gene (reference sequence). The V segment lost 1 base and the J segment 6 bases; nucleotides outside the gene matches: 8. The CDR3 extends over 16 amino acids. This CDR3 is CASSLVSGTMVNEQFF. The CDR3 DNA is TGTGCCAGCAGCTTAGTTAGCGGGACGATGGTCAATGAGCAGTTCTTC.

This clone occurred a few times. The V call is TRBV30, the J call TRBJ2-1; D is possibly TRBD1 (5 bases). V lost 3 bases and J lost 8, with 11 bases in between. Germline V gives CDR1 GTSNPN, CDR2 SVGIG (reference sequence). The CDR3 covers 12 residues. CDR3 nucleotide sequence: TGTGCCTGGAGCGAGGACAAGCATGAGCAGTTCTTC. Amino acids: CAWSEDKHEQFF.

The gene calls are TRBV7-2 and TRBJ2-7; 7 bases are shared with TRBD1. Germline V gene lookup returns CDR1 SGHTA and CDR2 FQGNSA. The ends lost 0 bases at V and 3 bases at J; junction bases unmatched: 5. This CDR3 is built from 15 residues. The CDR3 coding sequence is TGTGCCAGCAGCTTAGCCGAGACAGGGATCTACGAGCAGTACTTC. It yields the protein CASSLAETGIYEQYF.

V gene TRBV11-3 combines with J gene TRBJ2-5; 8 positions agree with TRBD1. The germline V gene has CDR1 SGHNT and CDR2 YENEEA. This CDR3 has 13 residues. V lost 5 bases to trimming and J lost 4 bases; unmatched junction nucleotides: 3. The CDR3 loop reads CASSLGQGETQYF. The CDR3 DNA reads as TGTGCCAGCAGCCTTGGACAGGGAGAGACCCAGTACTTC.

The chain couples TRBV6-1 to TRBJ1-4; D gene unclear. The ends were cut back, 2 bases at V and 4 bases at J, with 5 bases in the middle. The CDR3 consists of 13 residues. Per the germline V gene, CDR1 is MNHNS and CDR2 is SASEGT. The CDR3 bases are TGTGCCAGCAGTGAACCGGGTAATGAAAAACTGTTTTTT. It specifies CASSEPGNEKLFF.

The chain links TRBV11-1 to TRBJ2-5, with TRBD2 as a possible D gene (5 bases). The J call may be incorrect, as the DNA end agrees better with TRBJ2-7. Germline CDR1 SGHAT, CDR2 FQDESV (reference sequence). This CDR3 comprises 13 residues. CDR3 in DNA: TGTGCCAGCAGCACGACTACTAGTCTCGAGCAGTACTTC. Translated: CASSTTTSLEQYF.